This TCR beta chain was recorded in a study of shared clonotypes between healthy human individuals. In the case of this clone: The sample contains more than one DNA sequence encoding this CDR3.

V was trimmed by 7 bases and J by 2 bases, leaving 8 bases between them. Germline values: CDR1 SNHLY, CDR2 FYNNEI. This CDR3 region has 13 residues. The table came from immunoSEQ multiplex PCR; TCRdb's copy has only in-frame clones and leaves some out. The sample contains approximately 980,000 clones, around three quarters of which appear only once. The source material was memory CD4+ T cells sorted from blood. Specified subset: CD45RA-negative fraction. The rearrangement uses TRBV2 and TRBJ2-2, with a possible D match to TRBD1 (5 bases). The source of this sequence is a young man in good health. CDR3 amino acids: CASNGQNTGELFF. The CDR3 DNA follows: TGTGCCAGCAACGGACAAAACACCGGGGAGCTGTTTTTT.